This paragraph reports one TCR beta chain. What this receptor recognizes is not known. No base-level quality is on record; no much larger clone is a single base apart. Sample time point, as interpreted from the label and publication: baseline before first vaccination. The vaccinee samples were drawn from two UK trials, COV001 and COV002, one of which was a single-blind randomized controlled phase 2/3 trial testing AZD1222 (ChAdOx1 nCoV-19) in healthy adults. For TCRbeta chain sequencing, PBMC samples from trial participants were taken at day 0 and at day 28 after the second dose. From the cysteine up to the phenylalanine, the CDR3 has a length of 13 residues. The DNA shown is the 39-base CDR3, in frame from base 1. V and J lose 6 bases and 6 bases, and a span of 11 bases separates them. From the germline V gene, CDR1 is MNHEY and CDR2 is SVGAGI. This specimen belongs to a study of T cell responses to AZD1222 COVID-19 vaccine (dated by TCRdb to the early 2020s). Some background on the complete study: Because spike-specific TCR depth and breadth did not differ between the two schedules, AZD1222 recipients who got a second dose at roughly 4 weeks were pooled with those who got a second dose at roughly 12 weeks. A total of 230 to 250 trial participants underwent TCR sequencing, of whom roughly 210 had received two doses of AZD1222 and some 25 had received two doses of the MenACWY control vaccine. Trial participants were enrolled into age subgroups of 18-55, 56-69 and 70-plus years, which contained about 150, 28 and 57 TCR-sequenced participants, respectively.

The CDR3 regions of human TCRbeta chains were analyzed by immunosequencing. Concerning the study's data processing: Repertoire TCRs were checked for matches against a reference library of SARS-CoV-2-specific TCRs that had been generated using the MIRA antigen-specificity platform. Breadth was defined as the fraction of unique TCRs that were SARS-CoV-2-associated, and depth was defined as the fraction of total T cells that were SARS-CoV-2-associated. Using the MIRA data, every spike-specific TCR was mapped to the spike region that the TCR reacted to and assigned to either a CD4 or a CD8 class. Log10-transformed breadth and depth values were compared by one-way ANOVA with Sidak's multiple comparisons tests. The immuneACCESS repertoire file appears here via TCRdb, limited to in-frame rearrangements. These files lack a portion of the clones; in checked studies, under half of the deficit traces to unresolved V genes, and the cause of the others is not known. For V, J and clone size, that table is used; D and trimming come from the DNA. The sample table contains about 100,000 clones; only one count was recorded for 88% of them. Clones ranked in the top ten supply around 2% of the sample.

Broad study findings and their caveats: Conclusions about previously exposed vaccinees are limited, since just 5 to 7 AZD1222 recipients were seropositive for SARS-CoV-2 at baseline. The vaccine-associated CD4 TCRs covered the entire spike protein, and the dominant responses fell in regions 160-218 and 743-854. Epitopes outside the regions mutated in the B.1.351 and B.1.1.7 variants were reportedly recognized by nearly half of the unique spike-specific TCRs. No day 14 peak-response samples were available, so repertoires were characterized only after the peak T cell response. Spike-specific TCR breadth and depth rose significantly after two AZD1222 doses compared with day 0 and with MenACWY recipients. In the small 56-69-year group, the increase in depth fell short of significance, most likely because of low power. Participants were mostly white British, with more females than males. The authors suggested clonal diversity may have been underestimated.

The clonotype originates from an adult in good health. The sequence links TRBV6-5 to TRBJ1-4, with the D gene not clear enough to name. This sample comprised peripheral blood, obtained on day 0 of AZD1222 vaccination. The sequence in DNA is TGTGCCAGCAGATGGGCGGGCGATGAAAAACTGTTTTTT. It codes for CASRWAGDEKLFF.